Listed below are T cell receptor beta chains from one sample, sequenced in a study of T cells after yellow fever vaccination. TCRdb used MiXCR to reprocess the 5' RACE reads, holding one entry per CDR3 protein. The sample holds some 250,000 distinct CDR3 sequences; around 7% are singletons and the top ten take about 0.9%. The sample was CD4+ T cells sorted from PBMCs, taken 15 days after the yellow fever booster vaccination. The receptors derive from a man younger than 40 who received the YFV17D yellow fever vaccine. CDR3s include the opening cysteine and the closing phenylalanine or tryptophan. D genes are given only for firm matches. The size of a clone is reported for some rows only, either as once, few or many, or as a class for expanded clones.

length	V	D	size	J	DNA	CDR3
15	TRBV6-1	NA	many	TRBJ2-1	TGTGCCACCTATCGGGACCTGGGGGCCTACAATGAGCAGTTCTTC	CATYRDLGAYNEQFF
14	TRBV10-3	NA	many	TRBJ1-1	TGTGCCATCAGTGCCGCGGGGTGGAACACTGAAGCTTTCTTT	CAISAAGWNTEAFF
15	TRBV12-3/TRBV12-4	NA	NA	TRBJ2-1	TGTGCCAGCAGTTTAGCGCTGGGCCTCTACAATGAGCAGTTCTTC	CASSLALGLYNEQFF
15	TRBV6-5	NA	few	TRBJ1-6	TGTGCCAGCAGCTGGGACGGAGAAATTTATTCACCCCTCCACTTT	CASSWDGEIYSPLHF
15	TRBV9	NA	few	TRBJ1-1	TGTGCCAGCAGCGTAGTGGAGGGATGGGGCACTGAAGCTTTCTTT	CASSVVEGWGTEAFF
15	TRBV7-6	NA	NA	TRBJ1-1	TGTGCCAGCAGCTTAGAACCTTCGGGGAACACTGAAGCTTTCTTT	CASSLEPSGNTEAFF
16	TRBV7-9	NA	many	TRBJ1-1	TGTGCCAGCAGCCCCTCAGGGATGGGGATGAACACTGAAGCTTTCTTT	CASSPSGMGMNTEAFF
14	TRBV12-3/TRBV12-4	TRBD1	NA	TRBJ1-2	TGTGCCAGCAATGAAGGGGGCGCGGACTATGGCTACACCTTC	CASNEGGADYGYTF
14	TRBV18	NA	few	TRBJ1-2	TGTGCCAGCTCACCAGGTGCAGCAGGTCATGGCTACACCTTC	CASSPGAAGHGYTF
14	TRBV7-9	TRBD2	NA	TRBJ2-1	TGTGCCAGCAGCCGGGGGGGGGGAGAGGGTGAGCAGTTCTTC	CASSRGGGEGEQFF
13	TRBV7-2	TRBD2	many	TRBJ2-7	TGTGCCAGCAGCTCGGGACTAGCGGGAAAGCAGTACTTC	CASSSGLAGKQYF
16	TRBV23-1	TRBD1	NA	TRBJ2-1	TGCGCCAGCAGTCAACCCGGACAGGGGTTGTACAATGAGCAGTTCTTC	CASSQPGQGLYNEQFF
14	TRBV14	TRBD2	many	TRBJ2-1	TGTGCCAGCAGCGAACTAGCGGGATACAATGAGCAGTTCTTC	CASSELAGYNEQFF
15	TRBV7-8	NA	NA	TRBJ2-7	TGTGCCAGCAGCTTATCACGGACCTTAGACTACGAGCAGTACTTC	CASSLSRTLDYEQYF
12	TRBV15	NA	many	TRBJ2-6	TGTGCCACCAGCAGAGAGGAACTCCGCCTGACTTTC	CATSREELRLTF
11	TRBV7-2	NA	few	TRBJ2-5	TGTGCCAGCAGCTCGTGGGAGACCCAGTACTTC	CASSSWETQYF
15	TRBV7-2	TRBD2	many	TRBJ2-1	TGTGCCAGCAGCTTTAGCGGGAACCTCCACAATGAGCAGTTCTTC	CASSFSGNLHNEQFF
15	TRBV4-3	NA	few	TRBJ2-7	TGCGCCAGCAGCCAAGATCGCGCCAGCACCTACGAGCAGTACTTC	CASSQDRASTYEQYF
14	TRBV20-1	NA	few	TRBJ1-5	TGCAGTGCTAGAAGGAACGGAGGTGACCAGCCCCAGCATTTT	CSARRNGGDQPQHF
15	TRBV5-1	NA	many	TRBJ2-1	TGCGCCAGCAGCTTAAGGACAGGCGGGAACAATGAGCAGTTCTTC	CASSLRTGGNNEQFF
15	TRBV7-2	NA	NA	TRBJ2-7	TGTGCCAGCAGCTCCGAAGGGGGTTTGGGGTACGAGCAGTACTTC	CASSSEGGLGYEQYF
15	TRBV6-5	TRBD1	many	TRBJ2-5	TGTGCCAGCACCAGAGACAGGGGCTCTTCCGAAACCCAGTACTTC	CASTRDRGSSETQYF
17	TRBV20-1	TRBD1	few	TRBJ2-2	TGCTGTGCAGCCCGGGACAGGGGGCCAATGAACACCGGGGAGCTGTTTTTT	CCAARDRGPMNTGELFF
12	TRBV5-6	NA	many	TRBJ2-7	TGTGCCAGCAGCTGGCAGGCCTACGAGCAGTACTTC	CASSWQAYEQYF
18	TRBV20-1	NA	NA	TRBJ2-4	TGCAGTGCTAGAGATAGGCCCGGTGGGTTTCTAGCCAAAAACATTCAGTACTTC	CSARDRPGGFLAKNIQYF
15	TRBV4-1	TRBD1	many	TRBJ1-5	TGCGCCAGCAGCCAAGAGCCGGGACAGTATCAGCCCCAGCATTTT	CASSQEPGQYQPQHF
14	TRBV23-1	NA	few	TRBJ2-5	TGCGCCAGCAGTCAGTCAGATAACCAAGAGACCCAGTACTTC	CASSQSDNQETQYF
18	TRBV3-1	TRBD2	few	TRBJ2-2	TGTGCCAGCAGCCAAGAGGGGACTAGCGCTAGTCGGGCCGGGGAGCTGTTTTTT	CASSQEGTSASRAGELFF
16	TRBV20-1	TRBD2	few	TRBJ2-1	TGCAGTGCCTTACTAGCGGGAGTGCGGGCCTACAATGAGCAGTTCTTC	CSALLAGVRAYNEQFF
14	TRBV20-1	NA	few	TRBJ2-3	TGCAGTGCTAACCATCCCCTACACACAGATACGCAGTATTTT	CSANHPLHTDTQYF
16	TRBV20-1	TRBD2	NA	TRBJ2-1	TGCAGTGCTCCCCCTCTAGCGGTGGACGTCGTGGATGAGCAGTTCTTC	CSAPPLAVDVVDEQFF
13	TRBV5-1	NA	NA	TRBJ2-3	TGCGCCAGCAGCTTGGACTCCGGGAACACGCAGTATTTT	CASSLDSGNTQYF
16	TRBV11-1	TRBD2	many	TRBJ2-2	TGTGCCAGCAGCCTGACTAGCGGGTCGGGCACCGGGGAGCTGTTTTTT	CASSLTSGSGTGELFF
15	TRBV5-5	NA	few	TRBJ2-6	TGTGCCAGCAGCTTCACAGACTCTGGGGCCAACGTCCTGACTTTC	CASSFTDSGANVLTF
14	TRBV14	NA	few	TRBJ2-4	TGTGCCAGCAGCCGACTTGGGGAGAAAAACATTCAGTACTTC	CASSRLGEKNIQYF
16	TRBV5-5	NA	NA	TRBJ1-5	TGTGCCAGCAGCCTACAGGGCCCGGCGGGTAATCAGCCCCAGCATTTT	CASSLQGPAGNQPQHF
16	TRBV5-1	NA	NA	TRBJ2-7	TGCGCCAGCAGCTTGGTGCCTCGAGGGGGGACCTACGAGCAGTACTTC	CASSLVPRGGTYEQYF
15	TRBV20-1	TRBD1	few	TRBJ1-2	TGCAGTGCTAGAGCCGAGGGACAGGACTACTATGGCTACACCTTC	CSARAEGQDYYGYTF
15	TRBV6-2/TRBV6-3	NA	NA	TRBJ1-1	TGTGCCAGCAGTTCGGACAGACTTCTGAACACTGAAGCTTTCTTT	CASSSDRLLNTEAFF
16	TRBV4-1	TRBD2	few	TRBJ2-2	TGCGCCAGCAGCTCCCTAGCGGGAGTTACAGCCGGGGAGCTGTTTTTT	CASSSLAGVTAGELFF
15	TRBV20-1	TRBD2	many	TRBJ2-2	TGCAGTGCACTGGGACTAGCTTGGGCCGCCGGGGAGCTGTTTTTT	CSALGLAWAAGELFF
14	TRBV7-2	NA	many	TRBJ2-1	TGTGCCAGCAGCTCGCCCACAGGGTCGGGTGAGCAGTTCTTC	CASSSPTGSGEQFF
15	TRBV18	TRBD2	NA	TRBJ2-3	TGTGCCAGCTCACCAGGCGGGAGTGCATCAGATACGCAGTATTTT	CASSPGGSASDTQYF
16	TRBV20-1	NA	few	TRBJ2-5	TGCAGTGCTAGAGATGAAAGGGCCCACGGGGAAGGGACCCAGTACTTC	CSARDERAHGEGTQYF
15	TRBV24-1	NA	NA	TRBJ2-4	TGTGCCACCAGTGATCCTTCGGACTACTCAAACATTCAGTACTTC	CATSDPSDYSNIQYF
15	TRBV7-9	NA	NA	TRBJ2-3	TGTGCCAGCAGCACCTGGGGAGGGGGGCCAGATACGCAGTATTTT	CASSTWGGGPDTQYF
14	TRBV7-2	NA	many	TRBJ2-3	TGTGCCAGCAGCTCCTCGGGGGCGGCAGATACGCAGTATTTT	CASSSSGAADTQYF
14	TRBV20-1	NA	NA	TRBJ2-1	TGCAGTGGAACAGGACATCGGGGGTTCAATGAGCAGTTCTTC	CSGTGHRGFNEQFF